The 2 T cell receptor beta chains listed next were all sequenced from one sample in a study of blood T cell repertoires in COVID-19. Generated by immunoSEQ multiplex PCR, the TCRdb table keeps only in-frame clones and is missing some. Among 100,000 or so clones, approximately 86% were seen once, and the ten largest hold 2% to 3%. Sequenced sample: PBMCs or T cells enriched from blood (not recorded which). Every receptor here comes from a woman aged 45-59 years who had recovered from COVID-19.

This chain joins TRBV11-3 and TRBJ2-5, with D tentatively TRBD2 (6 bases). V shed 1 base and J shed 9 bases, with 15 bases lying between them. This CDR3 has 14 residues. Germline lookup yields CDR1 SGHNT and CDR2 YENEEA. The CDR3 loop reads CASSLAGTGEPQYF. The DNA of the CDR3 is TGTGCCAGCAGCTTAGCTGGTACGGGGGAGCCCCAGTACTTC.

V usage is TRBV15 and J usage is TRBJ2-7; TRBD2 is a possible D gene (6 bases). The CDR3 runs 15 residues. V lost 0 bases and J 3 bases, leaving 12 bases between the germline ends. Germline CDR1 and CDR2: LNHNV and YYDKDF (reference sequence). The CDR3 region is CATSREGGRSYEQYF. The DNA of the CDR3 is TGTGCCACCAGCAGAGAGGGGGGAAGGAGCTACGAGCAGTACTTC.